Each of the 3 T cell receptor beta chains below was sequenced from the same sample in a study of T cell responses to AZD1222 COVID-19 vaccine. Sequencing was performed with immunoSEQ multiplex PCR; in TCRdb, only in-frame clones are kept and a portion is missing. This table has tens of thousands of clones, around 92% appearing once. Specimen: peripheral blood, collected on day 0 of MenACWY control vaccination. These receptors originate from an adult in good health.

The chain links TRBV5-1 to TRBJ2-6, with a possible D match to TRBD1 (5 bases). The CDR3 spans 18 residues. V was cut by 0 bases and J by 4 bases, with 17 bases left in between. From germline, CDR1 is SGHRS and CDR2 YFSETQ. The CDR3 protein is CASSLGSGMKSGANVLTF. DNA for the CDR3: TGCGCCAGCAGCTTGGGTTCAGGGATGAAATCCGGGGCCAACGTCCTGACTTTC.

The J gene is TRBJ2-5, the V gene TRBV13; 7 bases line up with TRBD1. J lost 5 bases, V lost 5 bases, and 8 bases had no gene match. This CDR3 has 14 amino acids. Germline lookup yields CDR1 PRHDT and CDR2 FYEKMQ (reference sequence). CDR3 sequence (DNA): TGTGCCAGCAGCCCGCGACAGGGTGGGGAGACCCAGTACTTC. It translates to CASSPRQGGETQYF.

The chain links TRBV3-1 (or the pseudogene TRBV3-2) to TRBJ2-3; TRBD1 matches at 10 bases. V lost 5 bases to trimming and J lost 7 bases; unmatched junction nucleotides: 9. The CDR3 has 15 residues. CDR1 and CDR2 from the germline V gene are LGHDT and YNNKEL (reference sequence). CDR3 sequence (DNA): TGTGCCAGCAGCTCGGGGACAGGGGCGGGACATACGCAGTATTTT. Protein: CASSSGTGAGHTQYF.